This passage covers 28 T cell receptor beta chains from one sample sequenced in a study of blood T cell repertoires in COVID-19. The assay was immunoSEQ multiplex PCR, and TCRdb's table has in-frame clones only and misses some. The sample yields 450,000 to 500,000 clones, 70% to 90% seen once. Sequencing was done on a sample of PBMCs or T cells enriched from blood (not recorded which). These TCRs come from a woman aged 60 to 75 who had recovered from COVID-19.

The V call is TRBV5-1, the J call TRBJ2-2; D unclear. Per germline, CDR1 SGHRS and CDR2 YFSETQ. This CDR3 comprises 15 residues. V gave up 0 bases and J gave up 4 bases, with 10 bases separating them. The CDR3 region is CASSLVPTGTGELFF. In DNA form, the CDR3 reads TGCGCCAGCAGCTTGGTACCCACCGGCACCGGGGAGCTGTTTTTT.

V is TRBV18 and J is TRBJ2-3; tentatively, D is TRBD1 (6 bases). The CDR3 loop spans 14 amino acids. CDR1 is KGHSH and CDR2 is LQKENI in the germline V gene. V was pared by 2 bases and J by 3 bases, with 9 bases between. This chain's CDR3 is CASSPGGKTDTQYF. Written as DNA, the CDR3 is TGTGCCAGCTCACCAGGGGGCAAGACAGATACGCAGTATTTT. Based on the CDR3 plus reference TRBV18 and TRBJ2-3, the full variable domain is NAGVMQNPRHLVRRRGQEARLRCSPMKGHSHVYWYRQLPEEGLKFMVYLQKENIIDESGMPKERFSAEFPKEGPSILRIQQVVRGDSAAYFCASSPGGKTDTQYFGPGTRLTVL.

CDR3 residues: CASSFSGGSYNEQFF. In nucleotides, the CDR3 is TGTGCCAGCAGCTTTAGCGGGGGGAGTTACAATGAGCAGTTCTTC. The genes are TRBV7-6 and TRBJ2-1; 10 bases agree with TRBD2. J gave up 4 bases and V 3 bases, and 3 bases lay outside the gene matches. There are 15 residues in the CDR3. Germline V gives CDR1 SGHVS, CDR2 FNYEAQ.

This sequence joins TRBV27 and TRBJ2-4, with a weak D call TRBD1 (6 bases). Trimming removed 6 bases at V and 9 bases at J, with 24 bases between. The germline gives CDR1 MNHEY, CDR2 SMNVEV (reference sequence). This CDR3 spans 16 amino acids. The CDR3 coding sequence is TGTGCCAGCAGCGGGGACATATCCTTCCTACGAGGCATTCAGTACTTC. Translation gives CASSGDISFLRGIQYF.

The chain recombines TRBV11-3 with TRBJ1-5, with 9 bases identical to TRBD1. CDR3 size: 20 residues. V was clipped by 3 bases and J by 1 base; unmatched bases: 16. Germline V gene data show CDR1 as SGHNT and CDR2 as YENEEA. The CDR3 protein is CASSFGFRGQGAFSNQPQHF. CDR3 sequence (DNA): TGTGCCAGCAGCTTCGGATTTAGGGGACAGGGAGCCTTCAGCAATCAGCCCCAGCATTTT.

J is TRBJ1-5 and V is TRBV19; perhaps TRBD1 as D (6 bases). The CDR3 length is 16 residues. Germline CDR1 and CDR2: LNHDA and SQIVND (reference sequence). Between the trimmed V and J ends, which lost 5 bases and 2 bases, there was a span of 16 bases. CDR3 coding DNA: TGTGCCAGTAGTTGGTGGGGGCAGCTTGGCAATCAGCCCCAGCATTTT. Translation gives CASSWWGQLGNQPQHF. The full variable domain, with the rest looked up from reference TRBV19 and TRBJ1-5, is DGGITQSPKYLFRKEGQNVTLSCEQNLNHDAMYWYRQDPGQGLRLIYYSQIVNDFQKGDIAEGYSVSREKKESFPLTVTSAQKNPTAFYLCASSWWGQLGNQPQHFGDGTRLSIL.

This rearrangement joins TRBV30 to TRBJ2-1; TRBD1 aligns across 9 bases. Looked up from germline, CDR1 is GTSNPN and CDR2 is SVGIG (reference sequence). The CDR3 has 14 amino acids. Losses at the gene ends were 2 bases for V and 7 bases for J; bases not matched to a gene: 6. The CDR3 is CAWSYGQGWNEQFF. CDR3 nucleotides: TGTGCCTGGAGTTACGGACAGGGGTGGAATGAGCAGTTCTTC.

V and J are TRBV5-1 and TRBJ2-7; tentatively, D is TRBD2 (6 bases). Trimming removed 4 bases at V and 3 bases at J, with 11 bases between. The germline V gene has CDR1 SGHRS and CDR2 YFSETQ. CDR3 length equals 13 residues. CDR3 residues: CASSPGGGYEQYF. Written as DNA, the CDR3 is TGCGCCAGCAGCCCCGGGGGTGGCTACGAGCAGTACTTC.

CDR3 amino acids: CASTRGIDGYTF. CDR3 bases: TGTGCCAGCACAAGGGGAATTGATGGCTACACCTTC. The chain carries TRBV6-6 and TRBJ1-2; tentative D call: TRBD1 (5 bases). CDR3 length: 12 residues. The germline V gene has CDR1 MNHNY and CDR2 SVGAGI (reference sequence). Trimming cost V 7 bases and J 6 bases, with 12 bases left between them.

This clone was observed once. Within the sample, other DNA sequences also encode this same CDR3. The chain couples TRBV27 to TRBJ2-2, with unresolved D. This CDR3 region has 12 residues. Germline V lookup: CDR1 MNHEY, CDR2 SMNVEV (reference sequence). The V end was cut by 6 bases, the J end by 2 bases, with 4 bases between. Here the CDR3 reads CASSRNTGELFF. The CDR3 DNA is TGTGCCAGCAGCCGTAACACCGGGGAGCTGTTTTTT.

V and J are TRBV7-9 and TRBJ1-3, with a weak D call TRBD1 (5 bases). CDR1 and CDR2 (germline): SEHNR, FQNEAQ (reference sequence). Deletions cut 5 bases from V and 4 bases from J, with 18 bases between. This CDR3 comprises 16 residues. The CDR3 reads CASSPFRATSGNTIYF. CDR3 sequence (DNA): TGTGCCAGCAGCCCTTTCAGGGCGACATCGGGAAACACCATATATTTT. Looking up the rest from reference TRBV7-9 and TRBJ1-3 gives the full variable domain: DTGVSQNPRHKITKRGQNVTFRCDPISEHNRLYWYRQTLGQGPEFLTYFQNEAQLEKSRLLSDRFSAERPKGSFSTLEIQRTEQGDSAMYLCASSPFRATSGNTIYFGEGSWLTVV.

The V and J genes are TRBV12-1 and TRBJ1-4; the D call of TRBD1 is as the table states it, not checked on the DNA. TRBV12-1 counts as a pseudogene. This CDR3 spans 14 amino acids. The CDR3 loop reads CASSSGTGDEKLFF. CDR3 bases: TGTGCCAGCAGCTCGGGGACAGGGGACGAAAAACTGTTTTTT.

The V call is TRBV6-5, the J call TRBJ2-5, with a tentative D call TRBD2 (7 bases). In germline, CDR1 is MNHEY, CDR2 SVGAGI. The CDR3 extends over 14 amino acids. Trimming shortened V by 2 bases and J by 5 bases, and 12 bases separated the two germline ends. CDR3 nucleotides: TGTGCCAGCAGTTACGGCGGGGGCCGGGAGACCCAGTACTTC. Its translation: CASSYGGGRETQYF.

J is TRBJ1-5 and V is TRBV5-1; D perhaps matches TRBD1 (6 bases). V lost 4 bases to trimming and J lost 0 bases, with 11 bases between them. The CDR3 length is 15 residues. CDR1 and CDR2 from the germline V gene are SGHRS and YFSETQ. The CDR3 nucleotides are TGCGCCAGCAGCCTCATGACAGGTAGCAATCAGCCCCAGCATTTT. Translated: CASSLMTGSNQPQHF.

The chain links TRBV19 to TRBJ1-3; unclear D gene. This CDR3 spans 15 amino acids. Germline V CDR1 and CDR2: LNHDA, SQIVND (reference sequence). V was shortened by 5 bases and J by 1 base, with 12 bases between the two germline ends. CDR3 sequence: CASSFLELSGNTIYF. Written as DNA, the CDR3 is TGTGCCAGTAGTTTCCTAGAGCTTTCTGGAAACACCATATATTTT.

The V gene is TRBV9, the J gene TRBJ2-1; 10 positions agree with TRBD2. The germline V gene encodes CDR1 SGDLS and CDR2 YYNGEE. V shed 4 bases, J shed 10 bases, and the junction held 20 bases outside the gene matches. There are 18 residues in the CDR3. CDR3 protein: CASSPRDPKAGGPGEQFF. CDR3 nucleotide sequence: TGTGCCAGCAGCCCAAGGGACCCGAAAGCGGGGGGGCCAGGGGAGCAGTTCTTC. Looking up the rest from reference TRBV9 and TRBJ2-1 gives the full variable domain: DSGVTQTPKHLITATGQRVTLRCSPRSGDLSVYWYQQSLDQGLQFLIQYYNGEERAKGNILERFSAQQFPDLHSELNLSSLELGDSALYFCASSPRDPKAGGPGEQFFGPGTRLTVL.

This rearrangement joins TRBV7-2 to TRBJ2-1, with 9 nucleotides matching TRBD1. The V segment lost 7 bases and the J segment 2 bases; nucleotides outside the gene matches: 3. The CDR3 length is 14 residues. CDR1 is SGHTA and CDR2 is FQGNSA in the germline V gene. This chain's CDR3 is CTSIRDRAYNEQFF. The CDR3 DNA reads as TGTACCAGCATACGGGACAGGGCCTACAATGAGCAGTTCTTC. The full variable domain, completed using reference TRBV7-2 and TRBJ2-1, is GAGVSQSPSNKVTEKGKDVELRCDPISGHTALYWYRQSLGQGLEFLIYFQGNSAPDKSGLPSDRFSAERTGGSVSTLTIQRTQQEDSAVYLCTSIRDRAYNEQFFGPGTRLTVL.

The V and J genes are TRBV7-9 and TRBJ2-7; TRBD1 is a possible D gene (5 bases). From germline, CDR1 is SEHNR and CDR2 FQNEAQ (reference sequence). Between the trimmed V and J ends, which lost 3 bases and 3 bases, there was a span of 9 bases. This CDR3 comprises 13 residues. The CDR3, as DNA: TGTGCCAGCAGCTTCCTCGACAGCTACGAGCAGTACTTC. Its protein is CASSFLDSYEQYF.

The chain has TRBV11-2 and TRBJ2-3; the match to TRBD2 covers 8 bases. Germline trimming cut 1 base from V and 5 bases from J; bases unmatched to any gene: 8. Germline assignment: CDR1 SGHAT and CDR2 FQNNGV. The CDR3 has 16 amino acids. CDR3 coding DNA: TGTGCCAGCAGCTTAGGCGTCGGGGGGGGAGGAGATACGCAGTATTTT. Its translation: CASSLGVGGGGDTQYF.

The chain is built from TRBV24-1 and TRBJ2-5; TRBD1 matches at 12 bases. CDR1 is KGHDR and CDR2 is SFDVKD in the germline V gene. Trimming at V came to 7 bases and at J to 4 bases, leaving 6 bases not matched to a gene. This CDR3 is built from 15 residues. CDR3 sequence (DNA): TGTGCCACCAGCGGGACAGGGGGCCCCTCAGAGACCCAGTACTTC. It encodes CATSGTGGPSETQYF.

The DNA for the CDR3 is TGTGCCAGCAGTCCGGGACAGTTCCGCTATGGCTACACCTTC. As protein: CASSPGQFRYGYTF. The chain combines TRBV6-5 with TRBJ1-2, with TRBD1 matching 7 bases. The V gene end was trimmed by 5 bases and the J gene end by 4 bases; junction bases not matched to a gene: 7. In germline, CDR1 is MNHEY, CDR2 SVGAGI. The CDR3 sequence is 14 residues long.

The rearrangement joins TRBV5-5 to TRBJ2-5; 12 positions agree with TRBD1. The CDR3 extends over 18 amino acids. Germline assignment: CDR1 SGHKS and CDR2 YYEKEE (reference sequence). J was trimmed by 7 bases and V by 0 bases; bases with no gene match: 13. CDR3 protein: CASSLGLTGTGGVGTQYF. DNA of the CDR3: TGTGCCAGCAGCTTGGGATTGACGGGGACAGGGGGCGTTGGGACCCAGTACTTC.

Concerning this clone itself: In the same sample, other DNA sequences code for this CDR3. CDR3 loop: CASSGGQGGNTIYF. In nucleotides, the CDR3 is TGCGCCAGCAGCGGGGGACAGGGAGGAAACACCATATATTTT. The chain recombines TRBV5-1 with TRBJ1-3; TRBD1 matches 9 bases. CDR1 and CDR2 from the germline V gene are SGHRS and YFSETQ. The CDR3 has 14 residues. Unmatched junction bases numbered 3, after V lost 4 bases and J lost 4 bases.

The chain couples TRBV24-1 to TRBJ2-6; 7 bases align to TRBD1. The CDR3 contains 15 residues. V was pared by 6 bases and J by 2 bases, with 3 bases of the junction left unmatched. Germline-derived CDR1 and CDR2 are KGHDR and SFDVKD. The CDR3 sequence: CATSSDRAGANVLTF. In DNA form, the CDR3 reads TGTGCCACCAGTTCCGACAGGGCTGGGGCCAACGTCCTGACTTTC.

CDR3 nucleotide sequence: TGTGCCAGCAGCCTCGGACAGGGGGAGCGACACACCATATATTTT. It translates to CASSLGQGERHTIYF. The chain combines TRBV11-3 with TRBJ1-3; 10 nucleotides align to TRBD1. The CDR3 totals 15 residues. V shed 5 bases and J 8 bases; nucleotides not matched to a gene: 9. Looked up from germline, CDR1 is SGHNT and CDR2 is YENEEA.

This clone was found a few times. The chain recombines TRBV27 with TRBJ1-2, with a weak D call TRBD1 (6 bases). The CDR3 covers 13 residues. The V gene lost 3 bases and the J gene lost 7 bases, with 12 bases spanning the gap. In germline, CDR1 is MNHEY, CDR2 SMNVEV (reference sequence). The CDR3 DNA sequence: TGTGCCAGCAGTTTCCGGGACAAGAGTGGCTACACCTTC. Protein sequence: CASSFRDKSGYTF.

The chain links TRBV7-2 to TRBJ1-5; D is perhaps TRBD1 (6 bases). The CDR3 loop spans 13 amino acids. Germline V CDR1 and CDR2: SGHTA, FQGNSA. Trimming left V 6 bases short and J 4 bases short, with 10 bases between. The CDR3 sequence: CASSTGHNQPQHF. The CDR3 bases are TGTGCCAGCAGTACAGGGCATAATCAGCCCCAGCATTTT.

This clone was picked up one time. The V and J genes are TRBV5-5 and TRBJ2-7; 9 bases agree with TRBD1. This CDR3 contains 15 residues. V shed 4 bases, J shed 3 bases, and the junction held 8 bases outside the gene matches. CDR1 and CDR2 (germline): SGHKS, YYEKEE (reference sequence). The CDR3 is CASSAGQGLIYEQYV. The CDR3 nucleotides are TGTGCCAGCAGCGCGGGACAGGGATTAATCTACGAGCAGTACGTC.